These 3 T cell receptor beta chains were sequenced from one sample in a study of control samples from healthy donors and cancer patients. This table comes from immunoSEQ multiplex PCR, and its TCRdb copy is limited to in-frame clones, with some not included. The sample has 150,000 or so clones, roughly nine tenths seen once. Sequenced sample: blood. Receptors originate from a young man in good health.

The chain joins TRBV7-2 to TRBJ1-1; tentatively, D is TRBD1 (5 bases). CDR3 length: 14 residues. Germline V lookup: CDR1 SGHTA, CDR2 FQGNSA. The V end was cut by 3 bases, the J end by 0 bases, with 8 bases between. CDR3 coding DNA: TGTGCCAGCAGCTTTGGCAGGGTGAACACTGAAGCTTTCTTT. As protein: CASSFGRVNTEAFF.

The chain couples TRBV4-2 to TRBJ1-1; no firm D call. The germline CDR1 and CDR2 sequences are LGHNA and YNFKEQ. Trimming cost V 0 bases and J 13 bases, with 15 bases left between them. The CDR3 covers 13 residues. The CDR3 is CASSQEASGKGFF. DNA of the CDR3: TGTGCCAGCAGCCAAGAAGCGTCGGGAAAAGGTTTCTTT.

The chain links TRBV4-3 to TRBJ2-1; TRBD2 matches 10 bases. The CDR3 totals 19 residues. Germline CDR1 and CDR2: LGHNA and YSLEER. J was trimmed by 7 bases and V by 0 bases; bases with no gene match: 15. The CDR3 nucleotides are TGCGCCAGCAGCCAAGATGGAATAGCGGGGGGCCTAGGCGTAAATGAGCAGTTCTTC. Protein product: CASSQDGIAGGLGVNEQFF.